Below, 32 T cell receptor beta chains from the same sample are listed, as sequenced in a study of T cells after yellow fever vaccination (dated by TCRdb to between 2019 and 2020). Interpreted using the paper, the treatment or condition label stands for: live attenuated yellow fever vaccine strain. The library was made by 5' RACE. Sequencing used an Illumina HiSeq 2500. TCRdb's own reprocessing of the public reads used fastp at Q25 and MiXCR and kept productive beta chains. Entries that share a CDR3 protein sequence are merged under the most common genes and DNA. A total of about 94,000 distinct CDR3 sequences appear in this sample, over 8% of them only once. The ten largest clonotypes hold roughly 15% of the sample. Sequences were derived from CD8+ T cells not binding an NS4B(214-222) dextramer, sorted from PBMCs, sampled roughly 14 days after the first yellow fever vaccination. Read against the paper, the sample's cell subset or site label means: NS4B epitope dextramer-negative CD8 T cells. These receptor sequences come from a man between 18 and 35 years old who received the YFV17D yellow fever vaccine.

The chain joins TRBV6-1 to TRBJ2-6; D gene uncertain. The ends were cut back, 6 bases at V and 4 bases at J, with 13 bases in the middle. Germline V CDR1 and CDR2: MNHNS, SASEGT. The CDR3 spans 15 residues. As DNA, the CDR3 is TGTGCCAGCAGACCAGGCGTGACGGGGGCCAACGTCCTGACTTTC. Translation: CASRPGVTGANVLTF.

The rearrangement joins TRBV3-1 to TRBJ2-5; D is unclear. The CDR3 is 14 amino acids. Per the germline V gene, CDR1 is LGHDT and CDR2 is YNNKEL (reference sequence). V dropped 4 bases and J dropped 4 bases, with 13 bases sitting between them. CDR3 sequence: CASSPNWEGETQYF. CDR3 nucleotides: TGTGCCAGCAGCCCAAACTGGGAAGGAGAGACCCAGTACTTC.

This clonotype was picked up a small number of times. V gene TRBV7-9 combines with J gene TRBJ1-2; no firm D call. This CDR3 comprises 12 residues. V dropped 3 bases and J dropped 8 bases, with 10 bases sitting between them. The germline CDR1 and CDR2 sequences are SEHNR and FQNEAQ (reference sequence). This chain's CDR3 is CASSFDGFGYTF. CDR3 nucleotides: TGTGCCAGCAGCTTTGACGGGTTCGGCTACACCTTC. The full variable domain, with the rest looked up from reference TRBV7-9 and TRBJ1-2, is DTGVSQNPRHKITKRGQNVTFRCDPISEHNRLYWYRQTLGQGPEFLTYFQNEAQLEKSRLLSDRFSAERPKGSFSTLEIQRTEQGDSAMYLCASSFDGFGYTFGSGTRLTVV.

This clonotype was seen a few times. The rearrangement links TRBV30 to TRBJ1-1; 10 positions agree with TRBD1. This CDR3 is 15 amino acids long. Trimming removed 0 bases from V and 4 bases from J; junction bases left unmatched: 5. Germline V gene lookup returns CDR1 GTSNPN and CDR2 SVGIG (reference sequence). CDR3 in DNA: TGTGCCTGGAGTGTAAGCTGGACAGGGGGCACTGAAGCTTTCTTT. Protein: CAWSVSWTGGTEAFF.

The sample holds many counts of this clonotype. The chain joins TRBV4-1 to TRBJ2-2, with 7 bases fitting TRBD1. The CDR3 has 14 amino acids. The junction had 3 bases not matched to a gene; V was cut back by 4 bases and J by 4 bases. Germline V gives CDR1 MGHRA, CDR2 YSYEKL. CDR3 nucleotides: TGCGCCAGCAGCCGGGGACAGACCACCGGGGAGCTGTTTTTT. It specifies CASSRGQTTGELFF.

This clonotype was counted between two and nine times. The CDR3 region is CASRRGDRGPDTEAFF. DNA of the CDR3: TGTGCCAGCAGGAGAGGGGACAGGGGGCCGGACACTGAAGCTTTCTTT. This chain joins TRBV27 and TRBJ1-1; 12 bases map to TRBD1. Unmatched junction bases numbered 8, after V lost 6 bases and J lost 3 bases. This CDR3 is 16 amino acids long. Germline assignment: CDR1 MNHEY and CDR2 SMNVEV (reference sequence).

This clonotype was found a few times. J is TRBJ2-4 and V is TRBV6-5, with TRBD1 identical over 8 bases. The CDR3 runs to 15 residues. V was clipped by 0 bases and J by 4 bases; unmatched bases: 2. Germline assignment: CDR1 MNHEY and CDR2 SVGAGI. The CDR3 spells CASSYSTGAKNIQYF. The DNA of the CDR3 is TGTGCCAGCAGTTACTCGACAGGGGCGAAAAACATTCAGTACTTC.

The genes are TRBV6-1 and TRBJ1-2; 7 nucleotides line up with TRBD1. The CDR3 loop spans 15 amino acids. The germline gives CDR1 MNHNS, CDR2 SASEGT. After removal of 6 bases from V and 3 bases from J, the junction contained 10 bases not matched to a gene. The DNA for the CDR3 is TGTGCCAGCAGGCCGACAGGGCGTTTGGACTATGGCTACACCTTC. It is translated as CASRPTGRLDYGYTF.

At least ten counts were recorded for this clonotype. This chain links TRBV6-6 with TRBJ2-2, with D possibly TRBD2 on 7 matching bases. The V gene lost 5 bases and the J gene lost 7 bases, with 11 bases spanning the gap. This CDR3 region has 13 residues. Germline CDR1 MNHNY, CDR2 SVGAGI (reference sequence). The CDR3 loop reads CASSGRGGGELFF. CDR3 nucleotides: TGTGCCAGCAGTGGAAGGGGGGGCGGGGAGCTGTTTTTT.

The CDR3 DNA is TGTGCCACCAGCAGAGATCCAATCGGGGAAGTTGAGAACACTGAAGCTTTCTTT. Translated: CATSRDPIGEVENTEAFF. V and J are TRBV15 and TRBJ1-1; no firm D call. Trimming removed 0 bases at V and 1 base at J, with 18 bases between. The CDR3 is 18 amino acids. The germline CDR1 and CDR2 sequences are LNHNV and YYDKDF (reference sequence).

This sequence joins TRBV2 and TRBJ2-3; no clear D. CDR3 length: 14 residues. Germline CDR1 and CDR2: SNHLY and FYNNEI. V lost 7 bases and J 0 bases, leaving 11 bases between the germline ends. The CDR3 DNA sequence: TGTGCCAGCACCACCCACGGGAGCACAGATACGCAGTATTTT. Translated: CASTTHGSTDTQYF.

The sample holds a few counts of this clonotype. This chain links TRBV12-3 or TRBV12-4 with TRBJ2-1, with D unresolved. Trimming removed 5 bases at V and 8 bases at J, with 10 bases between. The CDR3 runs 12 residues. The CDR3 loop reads CASSPSDDEQFF. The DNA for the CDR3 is TGTGCCAGCAGTCCCTCCGATGATGAGCAGTTCTTC.

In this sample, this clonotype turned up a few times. The DNA for the CDR3 is TGCGCCAGCAGCCCAACAGGAAGCTCCTACGAGCAGTACTTC. Protein sequence: CASSPTGSSYEQYF. V and J are TRBV5-1 and TRBJ2-7, with D possibly being TRBD1 (5 bases). The CDR3 covers 14 residues. V lost 4 bases and J lost 0, with 11 bases in between. Germline assignment: CDR1 SGHRS and CDR2 YFSETQ.

CDR3 sequence (DNA): TGTGCCAGCAGCCAAGGGAGAATACCCTACGAGCAGTACTTC. Translation: CASSQGRIPYEQYF. The chain is built from TRBV27 and TRBJ2-7; D may be TRBD2 (5 bases). V lost 6 bases and J 2 bases, leaving 14 bases between the germline ends. This CDR3 has 14 amino acids. Germline V CDR1 and CDR2: MNHEY, SMNVEV (reference sequence).

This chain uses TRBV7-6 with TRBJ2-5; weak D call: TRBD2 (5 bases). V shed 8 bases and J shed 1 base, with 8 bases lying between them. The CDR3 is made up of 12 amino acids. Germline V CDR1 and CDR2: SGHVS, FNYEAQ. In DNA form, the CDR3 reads TGTGCCAGCTCCGGGGTCCAAGAGACCCAGTACTTC. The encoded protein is CASSGVQETQYF.

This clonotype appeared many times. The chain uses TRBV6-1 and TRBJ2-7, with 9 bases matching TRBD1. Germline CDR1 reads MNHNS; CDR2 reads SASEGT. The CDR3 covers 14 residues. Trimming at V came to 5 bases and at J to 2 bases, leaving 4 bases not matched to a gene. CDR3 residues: CASSPGQGTYEQYF. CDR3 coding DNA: TGTGCCAGCAGTCCCGGACAGGGGACCTACGAGCAGTACTTC.

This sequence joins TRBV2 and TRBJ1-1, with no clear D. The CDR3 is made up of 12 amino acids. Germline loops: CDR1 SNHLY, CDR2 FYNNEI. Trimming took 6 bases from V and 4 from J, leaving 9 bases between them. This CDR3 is CASSGLITEAFF. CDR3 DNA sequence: TGTGCCAGCAGCGGACTGATCACTGAAGCTTTCTTT.

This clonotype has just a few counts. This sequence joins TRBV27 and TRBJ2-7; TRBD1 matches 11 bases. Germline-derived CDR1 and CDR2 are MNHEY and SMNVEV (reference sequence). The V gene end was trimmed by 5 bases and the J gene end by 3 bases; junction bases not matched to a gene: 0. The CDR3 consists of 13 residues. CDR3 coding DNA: TGTGCCAGCAGTGGGACAGGGGGCTACGAGCAGTACTTC. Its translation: CASSGTGGYEQYF.

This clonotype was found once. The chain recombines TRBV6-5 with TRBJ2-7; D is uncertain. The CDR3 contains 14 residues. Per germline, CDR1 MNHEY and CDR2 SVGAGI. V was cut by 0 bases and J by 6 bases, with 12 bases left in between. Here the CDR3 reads CASSYSVKVLEQYF. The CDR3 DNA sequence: TGTGCCAGCAGTTACTCTGTAAAGGTTCTCGAGCAGTACTTC.

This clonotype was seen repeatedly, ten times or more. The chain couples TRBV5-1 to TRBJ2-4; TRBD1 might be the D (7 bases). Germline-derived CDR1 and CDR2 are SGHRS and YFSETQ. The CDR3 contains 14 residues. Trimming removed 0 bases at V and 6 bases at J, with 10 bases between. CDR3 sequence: CASSLGQGGNIQYF. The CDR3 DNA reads TGCGCCAGCAGCTTGGGCCAGGGGGGAAACATTCAGTACTTC. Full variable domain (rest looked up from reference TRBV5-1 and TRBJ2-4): KAGVTQTPRYLIKTRGQQVTLSCSPISGHRSVSWYQQTPGQGLQFLFEYFSETQRNKGNFPGRFSGRQFSNSRSEMNVSTLELGDSALYLCASSLGQGGNIQYFGAGTRLSVL.

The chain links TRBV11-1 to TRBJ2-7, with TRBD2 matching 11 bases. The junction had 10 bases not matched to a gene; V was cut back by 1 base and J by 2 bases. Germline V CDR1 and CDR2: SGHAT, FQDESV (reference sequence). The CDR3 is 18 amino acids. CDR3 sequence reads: CASSLGVAGGPVPYEQYF. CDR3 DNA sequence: TGTGCCAGCAGCTTAGGAGTAGCGGGGGGGCCGGTTCCCTACGAGCAGTACTTC.

The CDR3 DNA is TGTGCCAGCAGCTTGGGGCGGGGAGGCACAGATACGCAGTATTTT. Translating gives CASSLGRGGTDTQYF. The chain is built from TRBV5-5 and TRBJ2-3; tentatively, D is TRBD2 (6 bases). V was trimmed by 0 bases and J by 1 base, leaving 9 bases between them. This CDR3 is built from 15 residues. CDR1 and CDR2 (germline): SGHKS, YYEKEE (reference sequence).

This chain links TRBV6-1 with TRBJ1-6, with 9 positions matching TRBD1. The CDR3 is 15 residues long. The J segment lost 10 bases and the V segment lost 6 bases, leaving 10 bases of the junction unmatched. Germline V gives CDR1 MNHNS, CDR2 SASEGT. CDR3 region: CASRVPGTGRSPLHF. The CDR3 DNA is TGTGCCAGCAGAGTACCTGGGACAGGGCGGTCACCCCTCCACTTT.

The chain's CDR3 is CASRGRGMVGELFF. The DNA of the CDR3 is TGTGCCAGCAGGGGCAGGGGAATGGTCGGGGAGCTGTTTTTT. The J gene is TRBJ2-2, the V gene TRBV27; TRBD1 is a possible D gene (6 bases). Germline V lookup: CDR1 MNHEY, CDR2 SMNVEV (reference sequence). The CDR3 has 14 residues. The V gene lost 6 bases and the J gene lost 7 bases, with 15 bases spanning the gap.

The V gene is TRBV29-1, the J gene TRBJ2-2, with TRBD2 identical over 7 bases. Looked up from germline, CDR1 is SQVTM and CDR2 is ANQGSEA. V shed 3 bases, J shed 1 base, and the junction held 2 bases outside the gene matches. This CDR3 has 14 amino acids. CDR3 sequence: CSVEGRENTGELFF. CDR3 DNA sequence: TGCAGCGTTGAGGGGAGGGAGAACACCGGGGAGCTGTTTTTT.

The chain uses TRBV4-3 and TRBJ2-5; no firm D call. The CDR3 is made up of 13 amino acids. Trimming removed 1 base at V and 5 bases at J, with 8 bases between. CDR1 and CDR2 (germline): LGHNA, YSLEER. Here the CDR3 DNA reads TGCGCCAGCAGCCAAGGGCCGATGGAGACCCAGTACTTC. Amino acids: CASSQGPMETQYF.

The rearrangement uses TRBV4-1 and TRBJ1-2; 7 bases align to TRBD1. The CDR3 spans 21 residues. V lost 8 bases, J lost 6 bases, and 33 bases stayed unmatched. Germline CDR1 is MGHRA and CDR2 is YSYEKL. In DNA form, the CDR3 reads TGCGCCAGCTACCCGACCCCAACGGGGACAGCGACTCGAAGGCCCCATCATGGCTACACCTTC. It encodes CASYPTPTGTATRRPHHGYTF.

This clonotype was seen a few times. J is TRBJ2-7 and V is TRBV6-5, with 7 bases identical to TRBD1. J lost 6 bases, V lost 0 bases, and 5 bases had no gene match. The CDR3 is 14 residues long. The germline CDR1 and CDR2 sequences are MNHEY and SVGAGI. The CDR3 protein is CASSYSGQISEQYF. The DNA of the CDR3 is TGTGCCAGCAGTTACTCGGGACAGATCTCCGAGCAGTACTTC.

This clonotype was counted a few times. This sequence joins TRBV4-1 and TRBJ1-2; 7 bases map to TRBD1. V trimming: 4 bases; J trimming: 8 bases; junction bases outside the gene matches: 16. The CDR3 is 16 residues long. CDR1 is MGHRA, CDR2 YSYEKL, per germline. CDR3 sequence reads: CASSPHPSQGEGGYTF. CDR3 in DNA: TGCGCCAGCAGCCCACACCCGTCCCAGGGGGAAGGAGGCTACACCTTC.

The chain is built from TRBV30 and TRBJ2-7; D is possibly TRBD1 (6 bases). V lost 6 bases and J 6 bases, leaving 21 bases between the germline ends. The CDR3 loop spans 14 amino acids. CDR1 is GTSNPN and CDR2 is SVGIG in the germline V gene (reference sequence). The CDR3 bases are TGTGCCTGCCAGGGGCTACTTCTCCCTGTCGAGCAGTACTTC. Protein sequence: CACQGLLLPVEQYF.

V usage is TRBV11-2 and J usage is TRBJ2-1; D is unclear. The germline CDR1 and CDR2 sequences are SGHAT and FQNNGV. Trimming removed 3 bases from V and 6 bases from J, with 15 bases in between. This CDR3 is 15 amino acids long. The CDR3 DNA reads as TGTGCCAGCAGCTTTACCTTCTCCTGGGGCAATGAGCAGTTCTTC. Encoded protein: CASSFTFSWGNEQFF.

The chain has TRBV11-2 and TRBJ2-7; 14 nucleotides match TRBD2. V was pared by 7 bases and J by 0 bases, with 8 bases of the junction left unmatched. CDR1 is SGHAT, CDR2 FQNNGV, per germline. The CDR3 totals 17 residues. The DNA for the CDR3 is TGTGCCAGCACCTGGACTAGCGGGGGGTCCCTCTCCTACGAGCAGTACGTC. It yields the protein CASTWTSGGSLSYEQYV.